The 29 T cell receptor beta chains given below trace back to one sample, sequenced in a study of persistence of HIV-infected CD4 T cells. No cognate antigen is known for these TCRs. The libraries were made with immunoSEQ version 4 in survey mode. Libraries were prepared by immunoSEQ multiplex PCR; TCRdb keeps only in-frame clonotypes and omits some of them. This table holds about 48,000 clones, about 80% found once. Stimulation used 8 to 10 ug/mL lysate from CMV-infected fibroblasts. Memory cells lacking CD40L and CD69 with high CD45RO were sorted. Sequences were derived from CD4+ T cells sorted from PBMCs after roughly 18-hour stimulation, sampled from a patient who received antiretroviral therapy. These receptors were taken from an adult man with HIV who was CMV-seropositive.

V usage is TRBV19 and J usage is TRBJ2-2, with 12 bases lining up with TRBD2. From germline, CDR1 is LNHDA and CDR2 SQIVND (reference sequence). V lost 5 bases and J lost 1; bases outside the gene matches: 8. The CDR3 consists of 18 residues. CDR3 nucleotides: TGTGCCAGTAGTTCCGCTAGCGGGGGGGCCAGGAACACCGGGGAGCTGTTTTTT. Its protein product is CASSSASGGARNTGELFF.

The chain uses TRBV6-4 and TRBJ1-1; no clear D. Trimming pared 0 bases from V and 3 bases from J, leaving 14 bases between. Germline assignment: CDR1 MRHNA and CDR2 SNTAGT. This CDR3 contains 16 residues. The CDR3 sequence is CASSDSYTRIYTEAFF. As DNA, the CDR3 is TGTGCCAGCAGTGACTCTTATACGAGAATCTACACTGAAGCTTTCTTT.

CDR3 amino acids: CSARTGGARTEAFF. CDR3 sequence (DNA): TGCAGCGCAAGGACAGGGGGCGCGAGGACTGAAGCTTTCTTT. This chain links TRBV29-1 with TRBJ1-1, with 11 bases matching TRBD1. The J segment lost 5 bases and the V segment lost 7 bases, leaving 9 bases of the junction unmatched. The CDR3 extends over 14 amino acids. CDR1 is SQVTM, CDR2 ANQGSEA, per germline.

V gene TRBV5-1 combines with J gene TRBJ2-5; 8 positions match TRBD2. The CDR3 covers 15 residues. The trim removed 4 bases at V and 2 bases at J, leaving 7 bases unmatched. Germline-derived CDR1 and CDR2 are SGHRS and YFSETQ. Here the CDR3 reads CASSGSGRWQETQYF. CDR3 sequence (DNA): TGCGCCAGCAGCGGGAGCGGGAGATGGCAAGAGACCCAGTACTTC.

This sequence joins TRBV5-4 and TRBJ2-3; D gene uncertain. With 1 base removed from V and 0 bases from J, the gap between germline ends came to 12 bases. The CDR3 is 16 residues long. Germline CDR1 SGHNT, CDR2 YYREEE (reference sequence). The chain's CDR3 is CASSLRRIASTDTQYF. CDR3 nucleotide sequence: TGTGCCAGCAGCTTGAGGAGAATTGCTAGCACAGATACGCAGTATTTT.

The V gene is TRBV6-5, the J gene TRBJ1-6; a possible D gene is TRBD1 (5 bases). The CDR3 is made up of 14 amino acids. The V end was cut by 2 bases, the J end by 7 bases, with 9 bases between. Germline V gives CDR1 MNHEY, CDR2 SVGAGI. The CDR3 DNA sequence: TGTGCCAGCAGTTACGACAGAGTAAATTCACCCCTCCACTTT. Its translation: CASSYDRVNSPLHF.

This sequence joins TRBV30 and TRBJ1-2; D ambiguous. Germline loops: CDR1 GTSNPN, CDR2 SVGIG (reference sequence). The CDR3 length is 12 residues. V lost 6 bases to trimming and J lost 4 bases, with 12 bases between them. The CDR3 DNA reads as TGTGCCTGCTCCCCTGGGTTCTATGGCTACACCTTC. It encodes CACSPGFYGYTF.

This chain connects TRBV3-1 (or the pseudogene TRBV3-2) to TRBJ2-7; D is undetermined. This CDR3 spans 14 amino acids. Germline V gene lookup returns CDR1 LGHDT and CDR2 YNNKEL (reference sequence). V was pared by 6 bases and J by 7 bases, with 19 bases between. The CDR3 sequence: CASSYNVGREEQYF. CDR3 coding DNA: TGTGCCAGCAGTTACAATGTAGGTCGTGAGGAGCAGTACTTC.

The CDR3 is CSVWIEKLFF. CDR3 DNA: TGCAGCGTCTGGATCGAAAAACTGTTTTTT. J is TRBJ1-4 and V is TRBV29-1; D is ambiguous. Trimming removed 6 bases at V and 8 bases at J, with 7 bases between. This CDR3 contains 10 residues. Germline V gene lookup returns CDR1 SQVTM and CDR2 ANQGSEA.

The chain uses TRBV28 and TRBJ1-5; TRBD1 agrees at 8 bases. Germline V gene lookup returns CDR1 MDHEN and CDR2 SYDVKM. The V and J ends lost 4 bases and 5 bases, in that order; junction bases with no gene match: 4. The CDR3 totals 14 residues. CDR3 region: CASSSSGGYQPQHF. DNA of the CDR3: TGTGCCAGCAGTTCATCAGGGGGCTATCAGCCCCAGCATTTT.

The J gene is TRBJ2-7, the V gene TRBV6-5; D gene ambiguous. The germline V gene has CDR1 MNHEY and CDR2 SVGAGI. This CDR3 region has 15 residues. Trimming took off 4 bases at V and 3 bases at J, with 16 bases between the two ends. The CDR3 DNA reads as TGTGCCAGCAGTTTTGCCTTTGGAGATTACTACGAGCAGTACTTC. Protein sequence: CASSFAFGDYYEQYF.

CDR3 in amino acids: CASSQSSGANYGYTF. DNA for the CDR3: TGTGCCAGCTCACAAAGTTCCGGGGCGAACTATGGCTACACCTTC. The rearrangement uses TRBV18 and TRBJ1-2, with D possibly matching TRBD1 (5 bases). CDR3 length: 15 residues. V lost 4 bases and J 2 bases, leaving 14 bases between the germline ends. Germline loops: CDR1 KGHSH, CDR2 LQKENI.

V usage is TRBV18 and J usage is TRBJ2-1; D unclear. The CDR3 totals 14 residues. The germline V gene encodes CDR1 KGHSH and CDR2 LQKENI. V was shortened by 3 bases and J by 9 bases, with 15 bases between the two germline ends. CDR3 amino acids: CASSPFQASGEQFF. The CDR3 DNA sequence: TGTGCCAGCTCACCTTTTCAGGCCTCCGGTGAGCAGTTCTTC. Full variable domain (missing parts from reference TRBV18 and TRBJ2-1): NAGVMQNPRHLVRRRGQEARLRCSPMKGHSHVYWYRQLPEEGLKFMVYLQKENIIDESGMPKERFSAEFPKEGPSILRIQQVVRGDSAAYFCASSPFQASGEQFFGPGTRLTVL.

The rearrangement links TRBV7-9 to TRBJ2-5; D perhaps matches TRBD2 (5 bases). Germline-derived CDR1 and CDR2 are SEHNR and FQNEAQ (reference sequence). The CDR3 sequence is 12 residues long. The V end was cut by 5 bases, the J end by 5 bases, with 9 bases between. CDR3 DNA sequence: TGTGCCAGCAGCCAAGAGCGGGAGACCCAGTACTTC. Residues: CASSQERETQYF.

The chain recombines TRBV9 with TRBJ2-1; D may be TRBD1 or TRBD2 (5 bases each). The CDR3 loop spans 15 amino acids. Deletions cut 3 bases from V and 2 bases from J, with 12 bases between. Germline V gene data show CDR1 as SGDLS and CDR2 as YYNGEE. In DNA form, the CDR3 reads TGTGCCAGCAGCGGCAGGGAGCGGACCTACAATGAGCAGTTCTTC. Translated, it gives CASSGRERTYNEQFF.

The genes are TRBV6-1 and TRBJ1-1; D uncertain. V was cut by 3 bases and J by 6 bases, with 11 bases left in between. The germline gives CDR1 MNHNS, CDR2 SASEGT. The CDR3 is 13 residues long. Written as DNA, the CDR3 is TGTGCCAGCAGTGACAGAGGGAGGGCTGAAGCTTTCTTT. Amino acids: CASSDRGRAEAFF.

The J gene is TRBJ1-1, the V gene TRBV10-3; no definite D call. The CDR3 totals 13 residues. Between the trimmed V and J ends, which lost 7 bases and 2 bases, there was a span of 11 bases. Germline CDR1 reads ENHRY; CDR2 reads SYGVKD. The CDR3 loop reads CAIMEAGNTEAFF. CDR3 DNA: TGTGCCATCATGGAGGCCGGAAACACTGAAGCTTTCTTT.

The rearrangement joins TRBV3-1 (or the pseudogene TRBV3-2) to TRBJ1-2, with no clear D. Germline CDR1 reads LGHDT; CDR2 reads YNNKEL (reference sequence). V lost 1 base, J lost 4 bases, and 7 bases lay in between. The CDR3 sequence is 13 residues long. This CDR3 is CASSQGWVYGYTF. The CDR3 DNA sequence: TGTGCCAGCAGCCAAGGTTGGGTCTATGGCTACACCTTC.

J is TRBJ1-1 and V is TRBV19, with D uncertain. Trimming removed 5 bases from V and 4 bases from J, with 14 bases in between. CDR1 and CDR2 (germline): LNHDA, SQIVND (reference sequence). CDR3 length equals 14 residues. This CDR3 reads CASSFTPTGTEAFF. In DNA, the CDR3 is TGTGCCAGTAGTTTTACCCCGACGGGCACTGAAGCTTTCTTT.

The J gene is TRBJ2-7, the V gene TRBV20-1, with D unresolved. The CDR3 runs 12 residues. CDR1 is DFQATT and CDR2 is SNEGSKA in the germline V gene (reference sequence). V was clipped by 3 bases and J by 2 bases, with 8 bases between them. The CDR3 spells CSASGVPYEQYF. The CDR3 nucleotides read TGCAGTGCTAGTGGGGTCCCCTACGAGCAGTACTTC.

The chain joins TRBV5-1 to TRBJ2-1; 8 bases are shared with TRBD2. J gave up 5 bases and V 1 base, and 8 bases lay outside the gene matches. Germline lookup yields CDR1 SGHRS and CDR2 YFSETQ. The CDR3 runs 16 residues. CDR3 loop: CASSLSTAGGNNEQFF. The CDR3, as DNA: TGCGCCAGCAGCTTGTCAACCGCGGGGGGAAACAATGAGCAGTTCTTC.

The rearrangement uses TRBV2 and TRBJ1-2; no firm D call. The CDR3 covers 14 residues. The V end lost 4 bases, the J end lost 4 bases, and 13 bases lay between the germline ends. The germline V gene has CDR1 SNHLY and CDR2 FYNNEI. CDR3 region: CASSVTVRGYGYTF. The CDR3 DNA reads TGTGCCAGCAGTGTGACGGTACGGGGCTATGGCTACACCTTC.

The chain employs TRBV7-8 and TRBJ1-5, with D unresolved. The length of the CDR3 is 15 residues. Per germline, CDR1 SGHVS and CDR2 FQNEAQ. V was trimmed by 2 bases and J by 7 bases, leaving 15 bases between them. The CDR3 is CASSLSLPGQQPQHF. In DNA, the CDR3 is TGTGCCAGCAGCTTATCCCTCCCCGGCCAGCAGCCCCAGCATTTT.

The CDR3 bases are TGTGCCAGCAGCTTAAGCTCTGGAGTTGAAAAACTGTTTTTT. Translating gives CASSLSSGVEKLFF. The chain has TRBV7-9 and TRBJ1-4; D ambiguous. Germline CDR1 reads SEHNR; CDR2 reads FQNEAQ (reference sequence). The V and J ends lost 2 bases and 7 bases respectively, with 11 bases between them. This CDR3 is 14 amino acids long.

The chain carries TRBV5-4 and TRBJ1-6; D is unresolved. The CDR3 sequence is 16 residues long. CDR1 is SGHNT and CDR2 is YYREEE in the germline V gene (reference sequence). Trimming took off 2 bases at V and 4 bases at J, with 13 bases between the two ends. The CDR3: CASSFSPGRYNSPLHF. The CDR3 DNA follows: TGTGCCAGCAGCTTCAGCCCCGGGAGATATAATTCACCCCTCCACTTT.

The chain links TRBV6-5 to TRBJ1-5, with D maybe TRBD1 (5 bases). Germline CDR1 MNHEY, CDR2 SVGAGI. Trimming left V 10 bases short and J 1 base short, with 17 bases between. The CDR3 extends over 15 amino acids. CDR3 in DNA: TGTGCCACCAAGTCGGGACGGCTAAGCAATCAGCCCCAGCATTTT. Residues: CATKSGRLSNQPQHF.

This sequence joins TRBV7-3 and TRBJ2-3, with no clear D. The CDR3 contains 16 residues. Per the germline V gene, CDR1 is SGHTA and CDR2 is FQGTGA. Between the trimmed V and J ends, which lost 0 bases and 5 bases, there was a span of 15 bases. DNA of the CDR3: TGTGCCAGCAGCTTAACGCACTCCCAGTCCAGAGATACGCAGTATTTT. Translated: CASSLTHSQSRDTQYF.

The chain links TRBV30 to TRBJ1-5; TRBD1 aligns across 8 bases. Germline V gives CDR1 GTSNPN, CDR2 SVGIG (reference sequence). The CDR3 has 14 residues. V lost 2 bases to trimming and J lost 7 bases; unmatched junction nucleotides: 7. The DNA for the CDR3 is TGTGCCTGGAGTCGTGGACAGGGAGAACAGCCCCAGCATTTT. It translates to CAWSRGQGEQPQHF.

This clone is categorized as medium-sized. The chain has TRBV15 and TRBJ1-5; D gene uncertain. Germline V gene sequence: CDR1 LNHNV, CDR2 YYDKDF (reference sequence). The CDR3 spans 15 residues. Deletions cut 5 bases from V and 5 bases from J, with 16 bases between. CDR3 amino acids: CATSYDRSLYQPQHF. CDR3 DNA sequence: TGTGCCACCAGCTACGATAGGAGTCTATATCAGCCCCAGCATTTT.